Below, 28 T cell receptor beta chains from the same sample are listed, as sequenced in a study of graft-versus-host responses after intestinal transplantation. These TCRs are of unknown antigen specificity. Assay used: immunoSEQ multiplex PCR; TCRdb lists only in-frame clones, some missing. The data contain roughly 100,000 clones, around 92% of them singletons. Sequences were derived from unstimulated CD4+ T cells sorted from spleen or lymph node cells, sampled before transplant. The receptor set was obtained from a human donor who was the organ donor for an intestinal transplant.

This chain joins TRBV5-4 and TRBJ2-1, with a weak D call TRBD2 (7 bases). Germline loops: CDR1 SGHNT, CDR2 YYREEE (reference sequence). This CDR3 is built from 18 residues. V lost 0 bases and J 10 bases, leaving 26 bases between the germline ends. The CDR3 coding sequence is TGTGCCAGCAGCTTGGGGGCTACGGGGGGCACGCATGGCGTAGAGCAGTTCTTC. As protein: CASSLGATGGTHGVEQFF.

The chain couples TRBV27 to TRBJ2-2, with 10 bases lining up with TRBD2. Trimming at V came to 3 bases and at J to 7 bases, leaving 11 bases not matched to a gene. Germline assignment: CDR1 MNHEY and CDR2 SMNVEV (reference sequence). The CDR3 is 17 residues long. The CDR3: CASSLPIAGGDVGELFF. The CDR3 nucleotides read TGTGCCAGCAGTTTGCCCATAGCGGGGGGTGACGTCGGGGAGCTGTTTTTT.

V and J are TRBV7-2 and TRBJ2-7; 9 nucleotides match TRBD2. Unmatched junction bases numbered 5, after V lost 5 bases and J lost 0 bases. Germline V gene lookup returns CDR1 SGHTA and CDR2 FQGNSA. The CDR3 has 15 residues. The CDR3 bases are TGTGCCAGCAGCCAAGGACTAGCGTCCTCCTACGAGCAGTACTTC. This encodes CASSQGLASSYEQYF.

V usage is TRBV4-1 and J usage is TRBJ1-2; D is possibly TRBD1 (5 bases). The germline V gene has CDR1 MGHRA and CDR2 YSYEKL. The V end was cut by 2 bases, the J end by 5 bases, with 15 bases between. The CDR3 runs to 15 residues. DNA of the CDR3: TGCGCCAGCAGCCAAATTCGCCCGGGGGGATATGGCTACACCTTC. Translated: CASSQIRPGGYGYTF.

The rearrangement uses TRBV15 and TRBJ2-1, with TRBD2 matching over 7 bases. CDR1 is LNHNV, CDR2 YYDKDF, per germline (reference sequence). The V and J ends lost 5 bases and 5 bases, in that order; junction bases with no gene match: 6. The CDR3 is made up of 14 amino acids. The CDR3 protein is CATSFRDYNNEQFF. CDR3 nucleotide sequence: TGTGCCACCAGCTTCCGGGACTATAACAATGAGCAGTTCTTC.

The CDR3 nucleotides are TGTGCCAGCAGCTTAGATCATATCGGGAGGGGTGCTTTCTTT. Amino acid sequence: CASSLDHIGRGAFF. The chain is built from TRBV11-2 and TRBJ1-1, with D perhaps TRBD1 (5 bases). Trimming took 0 bases from V and 11 from J, leaving 16 bases between them. CDR1 and CDR2 from the germline V gene are SGHAT and FQNNGV. This CDR3 has 14 amino acids.

The rearrangement joins TRBV11-2 to TRBJ1-2, with 9 bases fitting TRBD1. V shed 2 bases, J shed 7 bases, and the junction held 8 bases outside the gene matches. The CDR3 totals 15 residues. The germline gives CDR1 SGHAT, CDR2 FQNNGV. The CDR3 sequence: CASSLNLQGARGYTF. DNA of the CDR3: TGTGCCAGCAGCTTAAACCTACAGGGGGCTCGTGGCTACACCTTC.

This clone was recorded only once. The chain carries TRBV4-3 and TRBJ1-2; possibly TRBD1 for D (5 bases). CDR1 is LGHNA and CDR2 is YSLEER in the germline V gene. V gave up 2 bases and J gave up 0 bases, with 13 bases separating them. The CDR3 is made up of 16 amino acids. The CDR3 sequence is CASSQREGRANYGYTF. The CDR3 bases are TGCGCCAGCAGCCAACGGGAGGGGAGAGCTAACTATGGCTACACCTTC.

V gene TRBV10-3 combines with J gene TRBJ2-1, with D maybe TRBD2 (6 bases). Germline assignment: CDR1 ENHRY and CDR2 SYGVKD. The CDR3 totals 13 residues. Trimming stripped 5 bases from V and 5 bases from J, with 10 bases between. CDR3 protein: CAISRTIHNEQFF. CDR3 in DNA: TGTGCCATCAGTAGGACTATCCACAATGAGCAGTTCTTC.

V and J are TRBV5-1 and TRBJ2-1, with 9 bases that match TRBD1. V gave up 4 bases and J gave up 1 base; unmatched junction bases: 3. The length of the CDR3 is 15 residues. Germline V gives CDR1 SGHRS, CDR2 YFSETQ. The CDR3 loop reads CASSKGQGSYNEQFF. CDR3 sequence (DNA): TGCGCCAGCAGCAAGGGACAGGGTTCCTACAATGAGCAGTTCTTC.

The V gene is TRBV5-5, the J gene TRBJ1-4, with 9 bases aligning to TRBD1. The V gene end was trimmed by 2 bases and the J gene end by 5 bases; junction bases not matched to a gene: 7. From germline, CDR1 is SGHKS and CDR2 YYEKEE (reference sequence). There are 16 residues in the CDR3. CDR3: CASSLVYGTGNEKLFF. CDR3 DNA sequence: TGTGCCAGCAGCTTAGTCTACGGGACAGGGAATGAAAAACTGTTTTTT.

V gene TRBV4-3 combines with J gene TRBJ2-5, with a tentative D call TRBD2 (5 bases). V lost 3 bases to trimming and J lost 1 base, with 12 bases between them. Per germline, CDR1 LGHNA and CDR2 YSLEER. The CDR3 totals 15 residues. The CDR3 here is CASSHTDRGQETQYF. DNA for the CDR3: TGCGCCAGCAGCCACACGGACCGGGGCCAAGAGACCCAGTACTTC.

The J gene is TRBJ1-1, the V gene TRBV12-5; D might be TRBD1 (6 bases). V was pared by 6 bases and J by 4 bases, with 15 bases between. CDR1 is LGHNT, CDR2 FRNRAP, per germline. CDR3 length equals 14 residues. CDR3 coding DNA: TGTGCTAGTGGCCCTTACAGGGCCATCACTGAAGCTTTCTTT. Protein product: CASGPYRAITEAFF.

This chain joins TRBV5-1 and TRBJ2-2, with 12 bases lining up with TRBD2. The trim removed 5 bases at V and 2 bases at J, leaving 7 bases unmatched. The CDR3 runs to 17 residues. Germline CDR1 is SGHRS and CDR2 is YFSETQ. The CDR3 spells CASRGPTSGGNTGELFF. DNA for the CDR3: TGCGCCAGCAGGGGACCGACTAGCGGGGGAAACACCGGGGAGCTGTTTTTT.

The gene calls are TRBV9 and TRBJ2-1; TRBD1 might be the D (6 bases). With 1 base removed from V and 3 bases from J, the gap between germline ends came to 11 bases. The CDR3 is 15 residues long. Per the germline V gene, CDR1 is SGDLS and CDR2 is YYNGEE. The CDR3 loop reads CASSVQGFYYNEQFF. Here the CDR3 DNA reads TGTGCCAGCAGCGTACAGGGGTTCTACTACAATGAGCAGTTCTTC.

The chain is built from TRBV28 and TRBJ2-7; 7 bases align to TRBD1. Looked up from germline, CDR1 is MDHEN and CDR2 is SYDVKM. V shed 4 bases and J 4 bases; nucleotides not matched to a gene: 7. The CDR3 spans 14 residues. The CDR3 sequence: CASSSIDREYEQYF. CDR3 coding DNA: TGTGCCAGCAGTTCTATTGACAGGGAGTACGAGCAGTACTTC.

Concerning this clone itself: One end of the junction fails to match germline, which may point to a read error. The chain employs TRBV6-1 and TRBJ2-5, with 13 nucleotides matching TRBD2. The CDR3 consists of 11 residues. CDR1 and CDR2 (germline): MNHNS, SASEGT. The CDR3, as DNA: TGTGCCAGCGGCCCTGGACTAGCGGGGGACTTC. Its translation: CASGPGLAGDF.

J is TRBJ1-1 and V is TRBV29-1; 7 bases map to TRBD1. Germline CDR1 and CDR2: SQVTM and ANQGSEA. V shed 5 bases, J shed 0 bases, and the junction held 3 bases outside the gene matches. There are 13 residues in the CDR3. The CDR3 sequence: CSVCRGVNTEAFF. The DNA for the CDR3 is TGCAGCGTTTGCAGGGGGGTGAACACTGAAGCTTTCTTT.

The genes are TRBV19 and TRBJ2-4, with D possibly being TRBD1 (5 bases). Germline V CDR1 and CDR2: LNHDA, SQIVND (reference sequence). The CDR3 spans 15 residues. V gave up 5 bases and J gave up 3 bases, with 14 bases separating them. The CDR3 here is CASSPLDTGKNIQYF. The CDR3 nucleotides read TGTGCCAGTAGTCCCCTGGACACCGGCAAAAACATTCAGTACTTC.

This chain joins TRBV11-2 and TRBJ1-2; D is ambiguous. This CDR3 contains 13 residues. Germline V gene data show CDR1 as SGHAT and CDR2 as FQNNGV. Trimming removed 5 bases at V and 5 bases at J, with 12 bases between. For the CDR3, the DNA is TGTGCCAGCAGCCCCGACGGGAAGTATGGCTACACCTTC. Protein: CASSPDGKYGYTF.

The chain links TRBV5-1 to TRBJ2-3; 11 nucleotides align to TRBD2. Losses at the gene ends were 2 bases for V and 5 bases for J; bases not matched to a gene: 4. Germline lookup yields CDR1 SGHRS and CDR2 YFSETQ. CDR3 length: 15 amino acids. The CDR3 nucleotides read TGCGCCAGCAGCTTCCGACTAGCGGGGCGAGATACGCAGTATTTT. Translated: CASSFRLAGRDTQYF.

The chain recombines TRBV2 with TRBJ2-3; D is possibly TRBD1 (5 bases). The V and J ends lost 9 bases and 3 bases respectively, with 10 bases between them. The length of the CDR3 is 12 residues. Germline V gene data show CDR1 as SNHLY and CDR2 as FYNNEI. The CDR3 coding sequence is TGTGCCAGTAGGACATCTACAGATACGCAGTATTTT. This sequence encodes CASRTSTDTQYF.

The chain employs TRBV2 and TRBJ1-5; 9 bases map to TRBD1. Trimming removed 7 bases from V and 2 bases from J; junction bases left unmatched: 3. Per the germline V gene, CDR1 is SNHLY and CDR2 is FYNNEI. This CDR3 is built from 14 residues. DNA for the CDR3: TGTGCCAGCACCCGGACAGGGGGCAATCAGCCCCAGCATTTT. Residues: CASTRTGGNQPQHF.

The chain employs TRBV9 and TRBJ1-2; D gene uncertain. The CDR3 runs to 14 residues. CDR1 is SGDLS and CDR2 is YYNGEE in the germline V gene. Trimming stripped 3 bases from V and 6 bases from J, with 15 bases between. CDR3 region: CASSETIVNHGYTF. The CDR3 bases are TGTGCCAGCAGCGAAACGATAGTGAACCATGGCTACACCTTC.

The V gene is TRBV7-3, the J gene TRBJ2-7; 12 nucleotides match TRBD2. CDR3 length equals 15 residues. V was clipped by 7 bases and J by 4 bases; unmatched bases: 8. Germline V lookup: CDR1 SGHTA, CDR2 FQGTGA. CDR3 sequence: CASILRLAGEYEQYF. The CDR3 nucleotides read TGTGCCAGCATCCTCCGACTAGCGGGGGAATACGAGCAGTACTTC.

The chain combines TRBV7-9 with TRBJ1-1; 8 nucleotides match TRBD1. J was trimmed by 6 bases and V by 5 bases; bases with no gene match: 14. The CDR3 has 16 residues. Germline V lookup: CDR1 SEHNR, CDR2 FQNEAQ (reference sequence). The CDR3 nucleotides read TGTGCCAGCAGCGTAACGGGACAGGTTCGTCACGCTGAAGCTTTCTTT. Amino acids: CASSVTGQVRHAEAFF. The full variable domain, with the rest looked up from reference TRBV7-9 and TRBJ1-1, is DTGVSQNPRHKITKRGQNVTFRCDPISEHNRLYWYRQTLGQGPEFLTYFQNEAQLEKSRLLSDRFSAERPKGSFSTLEIQRTEQGDSAMYLCASSVTGQVRHAEAFFGQGTRLTVV.

This clone was picked up a small number of times. This chain joins TRBV19 and TRBJ1-6, with D unclear. The CDR3 totals 15 residues. The germline CDR1 and CDR2 sequences are LNHDA and SQIVND (reference sequence). The V end lost 3 bases, the J end lost 8 bases, and 14 bases lay between the germline ends. CDR3 region: CASSMEGIGDSPLHF. As DNA, the CDR3 is TGTGCCAGTAGTATGGAGGGAATCGGGGATTCACCCCTCCACTTT. The whole variable domain, filled in from reference TRBV19 and TRBJ1-6, reads DGGITQSPKYLFRKEGQNVTLSCEQNLNHDAMYWYRQDPGQGLRLIYYSQIVNDFQKGDIAEGYSVSREKKESFPLTVTSAQKNPTAFYLCASSMEGIGDSPLHFGNGTRLTVT.

The chain recombines TRBV11-2 with TRBJ2-3; 11 bases align to TRBD2. CDR3 length equals 17 residues. Germline trimming cut 0 bases from V and 3 bases from J; bases unmatched to any gene: 5. In germline, CDR1 is SGHAT, CDR2 FQNNGV. CDR3 region: CASSLEALAGVTDTQYF. CDR3 DNA sequence: TGTGCCAGCAGCTTAGAAGCACTAGCGGGGGTTACAGATACGCAGTATTTT.